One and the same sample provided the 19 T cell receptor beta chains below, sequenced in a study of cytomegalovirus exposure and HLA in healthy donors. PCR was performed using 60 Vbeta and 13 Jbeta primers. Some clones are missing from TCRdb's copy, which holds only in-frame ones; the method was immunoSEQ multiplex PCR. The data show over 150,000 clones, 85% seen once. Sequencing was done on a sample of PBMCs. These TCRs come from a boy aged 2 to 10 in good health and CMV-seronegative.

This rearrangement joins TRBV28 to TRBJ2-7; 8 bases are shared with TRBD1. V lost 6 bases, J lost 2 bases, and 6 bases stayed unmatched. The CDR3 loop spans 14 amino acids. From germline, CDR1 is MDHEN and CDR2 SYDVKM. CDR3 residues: CASRDRVSTYEQYF. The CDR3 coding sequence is TGTGCCAGCAGGGACAGGGTAAGCACCTACGAGCAGTACTTC.

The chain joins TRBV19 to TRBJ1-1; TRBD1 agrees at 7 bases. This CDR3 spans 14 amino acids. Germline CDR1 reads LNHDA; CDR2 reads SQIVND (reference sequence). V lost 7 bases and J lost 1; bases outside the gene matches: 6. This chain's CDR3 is CASTAGQRNTEAFF. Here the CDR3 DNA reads TGTGCCAGTACTGCGGGACAGCGGAACACTGAAGCTTTCTTT.

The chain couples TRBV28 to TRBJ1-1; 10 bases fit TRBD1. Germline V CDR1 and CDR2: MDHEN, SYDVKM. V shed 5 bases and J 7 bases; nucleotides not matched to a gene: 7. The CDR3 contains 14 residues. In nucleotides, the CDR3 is TGTGCCAGCAGTAACTCCGGGACAGGGGTTGAAGCTTTCTTT. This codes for CASSNSGTGVEAFF.

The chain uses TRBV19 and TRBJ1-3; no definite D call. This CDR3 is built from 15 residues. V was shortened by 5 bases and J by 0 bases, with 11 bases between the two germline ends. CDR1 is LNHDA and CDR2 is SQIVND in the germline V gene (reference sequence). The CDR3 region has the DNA TGTGCCAGTAGTTTGGACGGGAGCTCTGGAAACACCATATATTTT. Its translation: CASSLDGSSGNTIYF.

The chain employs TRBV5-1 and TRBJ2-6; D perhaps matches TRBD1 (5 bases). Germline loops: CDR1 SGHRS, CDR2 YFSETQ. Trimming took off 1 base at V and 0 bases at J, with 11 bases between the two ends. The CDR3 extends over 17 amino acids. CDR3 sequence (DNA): TGCGCCAGCAGCTTGACAGGTCGCGGCTCTGGGGCCAACGTCCTGACTTTC. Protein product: CASSLTGRGSGANVLTF.

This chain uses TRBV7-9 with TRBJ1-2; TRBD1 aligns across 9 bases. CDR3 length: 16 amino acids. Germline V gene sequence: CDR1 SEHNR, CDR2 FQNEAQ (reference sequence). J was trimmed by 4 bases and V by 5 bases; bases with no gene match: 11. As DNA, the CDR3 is TGTGCCAGCAGCGGACGGACAGGGGAAGATCCCTATGGCTACACCTTC. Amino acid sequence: CASSGRTGEDPYGYTF.

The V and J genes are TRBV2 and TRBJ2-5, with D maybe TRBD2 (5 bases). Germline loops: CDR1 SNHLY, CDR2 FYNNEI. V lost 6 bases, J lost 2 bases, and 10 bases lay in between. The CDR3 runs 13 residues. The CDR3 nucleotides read TGTGCCAGCAGGAGGGCGCGTCAAGAGACCCAGTACTTC. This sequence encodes CASRRARQETQYF.

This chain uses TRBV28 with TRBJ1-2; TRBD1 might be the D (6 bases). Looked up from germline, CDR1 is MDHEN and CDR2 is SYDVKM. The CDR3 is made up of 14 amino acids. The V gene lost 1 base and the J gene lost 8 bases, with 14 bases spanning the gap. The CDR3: CASSLSLTRGGYTF. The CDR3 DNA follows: TGTGCCAGCAGTTTATCCCTTACCAGGGGAGGCTACACCTTC.

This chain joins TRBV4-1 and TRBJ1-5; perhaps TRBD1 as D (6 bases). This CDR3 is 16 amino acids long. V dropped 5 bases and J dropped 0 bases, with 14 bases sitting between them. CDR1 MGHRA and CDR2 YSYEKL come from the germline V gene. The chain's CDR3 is CASSGTPGFSNQPQHF. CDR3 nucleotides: TGCGCCAGCAGCGGGACACCCGGTTTTAGCAATCAGCCCCAGCATTTT.

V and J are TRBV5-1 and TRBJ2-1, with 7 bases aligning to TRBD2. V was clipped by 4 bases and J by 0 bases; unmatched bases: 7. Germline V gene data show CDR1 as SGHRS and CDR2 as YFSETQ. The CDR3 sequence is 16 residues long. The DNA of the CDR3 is TGCGCCAGCAGCCTCTCTAGCGGAGGCTCCTACAATGAGCAGTTCTTC. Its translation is CASSLSSGGSYNEQFF.

CDR3 coding DNA: TGTGCCAGCAGTTTATTAGGTCAGGGAACCTACGAGCAGTACTTC. Protein sequence: CASSLLGQGTYEQYF. The rearrangement joins TRBV27 to TRBJ2-5, with D possibly TRBD1 on 5 matching bases. The DNA end favors TRBJ2-7, so the J call may be wrong. The CDR3 spans 15 residues. Germline loops: CDR1 MNHEY, CDR2 SMNVEV (reference sequence).

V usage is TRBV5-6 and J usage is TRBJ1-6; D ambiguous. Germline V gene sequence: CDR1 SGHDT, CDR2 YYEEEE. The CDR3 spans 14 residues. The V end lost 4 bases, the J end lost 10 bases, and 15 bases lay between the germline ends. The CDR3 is CASSPVAEGSPLHF. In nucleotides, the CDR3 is TGTGCCAGCAGCCCAGTGGCGGAGGGCTCACCCCTCCACTTT. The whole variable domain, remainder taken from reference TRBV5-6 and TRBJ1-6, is DAGVTQSPTHLIKTRGQQVTLRCSPKSGHDTVSWYQQALGQGPQFIFQYYEEEERQRGNFPDRFSGHQFPNYSSELNVNALLLGDSALYLCASSPVAEGSPLHFGNGTRLTVT.

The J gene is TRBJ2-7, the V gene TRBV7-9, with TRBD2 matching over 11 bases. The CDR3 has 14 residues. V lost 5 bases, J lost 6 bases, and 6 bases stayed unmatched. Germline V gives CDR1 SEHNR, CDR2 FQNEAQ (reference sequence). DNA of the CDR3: TGTGCCAGCAGCCGGACTAGCGGGCCCGGCGAGCAGTACTTC. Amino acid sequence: CASSRTSGPGEQYF.

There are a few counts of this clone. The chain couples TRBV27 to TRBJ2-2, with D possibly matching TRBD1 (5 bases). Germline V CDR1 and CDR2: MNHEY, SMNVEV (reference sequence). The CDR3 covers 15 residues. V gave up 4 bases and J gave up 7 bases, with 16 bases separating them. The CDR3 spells CASSSGQEVSGELFF. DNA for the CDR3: TGTGCCAGCAGTTCCGGACAAGAAGTTAGCGGGGAGCTGTTTTTT.

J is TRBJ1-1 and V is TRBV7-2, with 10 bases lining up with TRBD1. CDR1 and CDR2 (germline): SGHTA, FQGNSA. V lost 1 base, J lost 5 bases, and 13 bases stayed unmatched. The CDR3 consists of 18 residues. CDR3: CASSLGGQGVGFRTEAFF. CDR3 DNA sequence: TGTGCCAGCAGCTTAGGCGGACAGGGGGTAGGGTTTAGAACTGAAGCTTTCTTT. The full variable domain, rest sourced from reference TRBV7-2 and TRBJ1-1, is GAGVSQSPSNKVTEKGKDVELRCDPISGHTALYWYRQSLGQGLEFLIYFQGNSAPDKSGLPSDRFSAERTGGSVSTLTIQRTQQEDSAVYLCASSLGGQGVGFRTEAFFGQGTRLTVV.

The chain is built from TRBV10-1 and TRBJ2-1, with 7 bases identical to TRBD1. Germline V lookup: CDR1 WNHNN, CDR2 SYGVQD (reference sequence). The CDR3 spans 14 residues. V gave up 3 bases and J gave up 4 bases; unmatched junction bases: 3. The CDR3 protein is CASSDDRAYNEQFF. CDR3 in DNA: TGCGCCAGCAGTGATGACAGGGCTTACAATGAGCAGTTCTTC.

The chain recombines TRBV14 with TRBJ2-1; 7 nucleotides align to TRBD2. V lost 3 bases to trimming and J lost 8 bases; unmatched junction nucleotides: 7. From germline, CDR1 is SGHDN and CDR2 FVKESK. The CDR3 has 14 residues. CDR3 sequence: CASSHGGRVHEQFF. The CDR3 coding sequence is TGTGCCAGCAGCCATGGCGGGAGAGTGCATGAGCAGTTCTTC.

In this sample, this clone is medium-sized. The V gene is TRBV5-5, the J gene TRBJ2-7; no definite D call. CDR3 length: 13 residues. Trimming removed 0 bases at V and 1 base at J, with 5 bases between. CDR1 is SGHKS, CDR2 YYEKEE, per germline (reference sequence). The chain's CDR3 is CASSLAPSYEQYF. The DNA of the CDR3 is TGTGCCAGCAGCTTGGCCCCATCCTACGAGCAGTACTTC.

CDR3 bases: TGTGCCAGCAGTGGATGGGGACAGGGGGAATATGGCTACACCTTC. Its translation: CASSGWGQGEYGYTF. The gene calls are TRBV2 and TRBJ1-2; 11 nucleotides agree with TRBD1. The V gene's germline CDR1 is SNHLY and CDR2 FYNNEI. CDR3 size: 15 residues. With 4 bases clipped from V and 5 bases from J, the junction kept 6 bases outside the gene matches.